Here is one T cell receptor beta chain with its context. The V gene lost 6 bases and the J gene lost 8 bases, with 16 bases spanning the gap. CDR1 and CDR2 from the germline V gene are SGHKS and YYEKEE (reference sequence). The length of the CDR3 is 13 residues. This sample stems from a study of blood T cell repertoires in COVID-19. Study details: PBMCs, B-cell-depleted T cells, or T cells were the source of the cDNA or gDNA that made up the material.

The table came from immunoSEQ multiplex PCR; TCRdb's copy has only in-frame clones and leaves some out. This table holds approximately 210,000 clones, approximately 81% found once. The participants were between about 18 and 100 years old and came from under 25 US areas. Categorization into cohorts depended on clinical history that participants reported. Sequenced input: PBMCs or T cells enriched from blood (not recorded which). The chain employs TRBV5-5 and TRBJ2-3; D may be TRBD2 (6 bases). This clonotype was obtained from a woman between 50 and 59 years old with acute COVID-19. In nucleotides, the CDR3 is TGTGCCAGCACCAAATCGGTCGGGGGTACGCAGTATTTT. Protein product: CASTKSVGGTQYF.